The next 24 T cell receptor beta chains were all read from a single sample in a study of blood T cell repertoires in COVID-19. The method was immunoSEQ multiplex PCR; TCRdb's version includes in-frame clones alone and lacks a portion of them. The repertoire consists of 100,000 to 150,000 clones, with approximately 80% occurring once and the leading ten covering 10% to 15%. Specimen: peripheral blood. These receptors all come from a woman between 55 and 75 years old with acute or convalescent COVID-19.

This clone was seen a handful of times. The V gene is TRBV10-1, the J gene TRBJ1-2; D is ambiguous. The germline V gene encodes CDR1 WNHNN and CDR2 SYGVQD (reference sequence). This CDR3 has 12 amino acids. Trimming removed 4 bases at V and 8 bases at J, with 11 bases between. CDR3 nucleotides: TGCGCCAGCAGTGGAGGGAACAGCGGCTACACCTTC. Translating gives CASSGGNSGYTF.

The CDR3 coding sequence is TGTGCCAGCAGCTTGTGGCAGGGGAGCACCGCTCTAGCCAAAAACATTCAGTACTTC. Its protein is CASSLWQGSTALAKNIQYF. The genes are TRBV7-9 and TRBJ2-4; D perhaps matches TRBD1 (6 bases). The ends were cut back, 3 bases at V and 0 bases at J, with 21 bases in the middle. This CDR3 has 19 residues. The germline V gene encodes CDR1 SEHNR and CDR2 FQNEAQ (reference sequence).

Remarks on this clone: A single base separates this from a much larger clone, so it may be a read error. The chain recombines TRBV7-8 with TRBJ1-2; possibly TRBD1 for D (6 bases). V lost 5 bases and J 4 bases, leaving 8 bases between the germline ends. Germline loops: CDR1 SGHVS, CDR2 FQNEAQ. CDR3 length equals 12 residues. The CDR3 loop is CASSLQGYGYTF. DNA for the CDR3: TGTGCCAGCAGCCTACAGGGCTATGGCTACACCTTC.

V and J are TRBV7-8 and TRBJ1-2; TRBD1 is a possible D gene (5 bases). V gave up 1 base and J gave up 3 bases, with 12 bases separating them. The CDR3 has 15 residues. In germline, CDR1 is SGHVS, CDR2 FQNEAQ. In DNA, the CDR3 is TGTGCCAGCAGCTTAGAGGCAGGGCAGGACTATGGCTACACCTTC. Amino acids: CASSLEAGQDYGYTF.

The rearrangement uses TRBV27 and TRBJ2-3; D possibly corresponds to TRBD1 (6 bases). The length of the CDR3 is 18 residues. The germline V and J ends were trimmed by 3 bases and 2 bases, with 21 bases remaining between them. Per the germline V gene, CDR1 is MNHEY and CDR2 is SMNVEV (reference sequence). CDR3 sequence reads: CASSFLPIQGLSTDTQYF. CDR3 bases: TGTGCCAGCAGTTTCCTGCCCATTCAGGGGCTCTCCACAGATACGCAGTATTTT.

This clone was recorded once. The V and J genes are TRBV5-6 and TRBJ1-1, with TRBD1 as a possible D gene (5 bases). Germline CDR1 is SGHDT and CDR2 is YYEEEE. The CDR3 runs 12 residues. V was shortened by 0 bases and J by 10 bases, with 10 bases between the two germline ends. The CDR3 loop reads CASSLGQGLAFF. CDR3 bases: TGTGCCAGCAGCTTGGGGCAGGGTTTAGCTTTCTTT.

The CDR3 DNA reads as TGTGCCAGCAGCTTGGAAACATCTAATCAGCCCCAGCATTTT. Protein sequence: CASSLETSNQPQHF. V is TRBV5-5 and J is TRBJ1-5; D not certain. Germline CDR1 reads SGHKS; CDR2 reads YYEKEE (reference sequence). V was pared by 0 bases and J by 4 bases, with 8 bases between. The CDR3 totals 14 residues.

The chain uses TRBV6-5 and TRBJ2-2; the match to TRBD2 covers 7 bases. The germline CDR1 and CDR2 sequences are MNHEY and SVGAGI. The CDR3 runs to 12 residues. J gave up 6 bases and V 10 bases, and 5 bases lay outside the gene matches. Here the CDR3 reads CATLGGAGELFF. CDR3 DNA: TGTGCCACCCTGGGGGGGGCCGGGGAGCTGTTTTTT.

The rearrangement links TRBV24-1 to TRBJ2-1; D possibly corresponds to TRBD1 (5 bases). This CDR3 is built from 16 residues. V was cut by 3 bases and J by 9 bases, with 20 bases left in between. From germline, CDR1 is KGHDR and CDR2 SFDVKD. The DNA for the CDR3 is TGTGCCACCAGTGATGATACAGGTGGTCGAATGAGTGAGCAGTTCTTC. Protein: CATSDDTGGRMSEQFF.

The V and J genes are TRBV5-1 and TRBJ1-1, with TRBD1 matching 10 bases. Germline loops: CDR1 SGHRS, CDR2 YFSETQ. V gave up 4 bases and J gave up 1 base; unmatched junction bases: 13. This CDR3 comprises 18 residues. The CDR3 nucleotides read TGCGCCAGCAGCCGTAAGACAGGGGGCGCAGGAACGAACACTGAAGCTTTCTTT. Its protein is CASSRKTGGAGTNTEAFF.

The chain couples TRBV2 to TRBJ1-5, with no clear D. With 6 bases removed from V and 1 base from J, the gap between germline ends came to 13 bases. CDR3 size: 15 residues. The germline V gene has CDR1 SNHLY and CDR2 FYNNEI. The CDR3 sequence: CASRSRGFSNQPQHF. The CDR3 coding sequence is TGTGCCAGCAGGAGTCGAGGGTTCAGCAATCAGCCCCAGCATTTT.

V is TRBV6-4 and J is TRBJ1-1; D is undetermined. The CDR3 extends over 14 amino acids. Trimming removed 2 bases from V and 2 bases from J, with 9 bases in between. Germline CDR1 reads MRHNA; CDR2 reads SNTAGT. CDR3 sequence: CASSDTSTNTEAFF. Here the CDR3 DNA reads TGTGCCAGCAGTGACACTTCAACTAACACTGAAGCTTTCTTT.

V gene TRBV28 combines with J gene TRBJ1-2, with a possible D match to TRBD1 (6 bases). Germline V gene lookup returns CDR1 MDHEN and CDR2 SYDVKM. Trimming took off 5 bases at V and 2 bases at J, with 12 bases between the two ends. The CDR3 is made up of 14 amino acids. For the CDR3, the DNA is TGTGCCAGCAGTATCCCCCAGGGGAACTATGGCTACACCTTC. This codes for CASSIPQGNYGYTF.

The chain joins TRBV6-5 to TRBJ1-1, with D perhaps TRBD1 (5 bases). V lost 7 bases and J lost 4, with 19 bases in between. The CDR3 loop spans 15 amino acids. Germline V gives CDR1 MNHEY, CDR2 SVGAGI. Written as DNA, the CDR3 is TGTGCCAGCAAATACTCGGCGCCGGGGGTCACTGAAGCTTTCTTT. Its protein is CASKYSAPGVTEAFF.

This chain uses TRBV24-1 with TRBJ2-2; 13 nucleotides line up with TRBD2. V shed 8 bases, J shed 4 bases, and the junction held 6 bases outside the gene matches. This CDR3 comprises 16 residues. Germline V gives CDR1 KGHDR, CDR2 SFDVKD. The CDR3 sequence: CATNDGLAGATGELFF. CDR3 nucleotide sequence: TGTGCCACCAACGATGGACTAGCGGGGGCCACCGGGGAGCTGTTTTTT.

The chain links TRBV10-1 to TRBJ2-3; no reliable D call. The CDR3 covers 11 residues. Germline CDR1 WNHNN, CDR2 SYGVQD (reference sequence). Trimming shortened V by 10 bases and J by 6 bases, and 11 bases separated the two germline ends. CDR3 region: CATTNGDTQYF. For the CDR3, the DNA is TGCGCCACCACGAATGGCGATACGCAGTATTTT.

V gene TRBV6-1 combines with J gene TRBJ1-2; 9 bases are shared with TRBD1. Losses at the gene ends were 3 bases for V and 2 bases for J; bases not matched to a gene: 4. This CDR3 contains 15 residues. Germline loops: CDR1 MNHNS, CDR2 SASEGT. In nucleotides, the CDR3 is TGTGCCAGCAGTGATTTGACAGGGGGAAACTATGGCTACACCTTC. This translates into CASSDLTGGNYGYTF.

This chain connects TRBV27 to TRBJ1-6, with TRBD1 matching over 7 bases. V gave up 4 bases and J gave up 5 bases; unmatched junction bases: 5. CDR3 length equals 15 residues. In germline, CDR1 is MNHEY, CDR2 SMNVEV (reference sequence). CDR3 loop: CASSSSGTDNSPLHF. DNA of the CDR3: TGTGCCAGCAGTTCCTCCGGGACAGATAATTCACCCCTCCACTTT.

The chain couples TRBV12-3 or TRBV12-4 to TRBJ2-3, with unresolved D. V lost 6 bases and J lost 5, with 6 bases in between. The CDR3 consists of 11 residues. CDR3 in amino acids: CASSLVDTQYF. The CDR3 coding sequence is TGTGCCAGCAGCCTCGTAGATACGCAGTATTTT.

This rearrangement joins TRBV2 to TRBJ1-3, with 8 bases matching TRBD1. The CDR3 consists of 14 residues. CDR1 and CDR2 from the germline V gene are SNHLY and FYNNEI. V dropped 7 bases and J dropped 4; count of bases not matched to a gene: 6. The CDR3 region has the DNA TGTGCCAGCATCAGACAGGGGTGGGGAAACACCATATATTTT. Amino acids: CASIRQGWGNTIYF. Variable domain in full (rest from reference TRBV2 and TRBJ1-3): EPEVTQTPSHQVTQMGQEVILRCVPISNHLYFYWYRQILGQKVEFLVSFYNNEISEKSEIFDDQFSVERPDGSNFTLKIRSTKLEDSAMYFCASIRQGWGNTIYFGEGSWLTVV.

The chain joins TRBV29-1 to TRBJ1-1; D ambiguous. The CDR3 is 11 amino acids. Germline CDR1 reads SQVTM; CDR2 reads ANQGSEA. Trimming removed 6 bases at V and 4 bases at J, with 9 bases between. CDR3 region: CSVSTLTEAFF. CDR3 coding DNA: TGCAGCGTCAGTACCCTCACTGAAGCTTTCTTT.

The gene calls are TRBV7-9 and TRBJ2-5; 9 bases agree with TRBD2. Per germline, CDR1 SEHNR and CDR2 FQNEAQ (reference sequence). The CDR3 is made up of 16 amino acids. V shed 1 base and J 5 bases; nucleotides not matched to a gene: 8. The CDR3: CASSLGAGGLLETQYF. DNA for the CDR3: TGTGCCAGCAGCTTAGGGGCGGGGGGGCTGTTGGAGACCCAGTACTTC. Variable domain in full (rest from reference TRBV7-9 and TRBJ2-5): DTGVSQNPRHKITKRGQNVTFRCDPISEHNRLYWYRQTLGQGPEFLTYFQNEAQLEKSRLLSDRFSAERPKGSFSTLEIQRTEQGDSAMYLCASSLGAGGLLETQYFGPGTRLLVL.

Only a few counts were recorded for this clone. The J gene is TRBJ1-1, the V gene TRBV4-2; D is unclear. The CDR3 has 13 residues. V was cut by 8 bases and J by 6 bases, with 16 bases left in between. CDR1 LGHNA and CDR2 YNFKEQ come from the germline V gene. The CDR3 loop is CASSRPGEPEAFF. The CDR3 nucleotides read TGTGCCAGCTCCCGACCCGGGGAACCTGAAGCTTTCTTT.

V gene TRBV27 combines with J gene TRBJ1-2, with D possibly matching TRBD1 (5 bases). Germline assignment: CDR1 MNHEY and CDR2 SMNVEV (reference sequence). Trimming pared 5 bases from V and 4 bases from J, leaving 11 bases between. The CDR3 consists of 13 residues. The CDR3 protein is CASSKRDSYGYTF. Here the CDR3 DNA reads TGTGCCAGCAGTAAGCGGGACTCCTATGGCTACACCTTC.